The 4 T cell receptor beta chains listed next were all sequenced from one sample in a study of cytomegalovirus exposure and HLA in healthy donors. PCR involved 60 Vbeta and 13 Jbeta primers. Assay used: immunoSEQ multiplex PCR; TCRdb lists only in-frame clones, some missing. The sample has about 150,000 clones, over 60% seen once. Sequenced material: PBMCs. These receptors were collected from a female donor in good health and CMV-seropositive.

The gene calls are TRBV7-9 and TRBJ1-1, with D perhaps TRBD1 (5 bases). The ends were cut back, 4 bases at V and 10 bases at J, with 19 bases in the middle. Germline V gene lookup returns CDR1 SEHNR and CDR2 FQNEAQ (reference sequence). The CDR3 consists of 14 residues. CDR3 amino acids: CASSSQGGDFVAFF. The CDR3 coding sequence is TGTGCCAGCAGCTCGCAGGGCGGGGATTTCGTAGCTTTCTTT.

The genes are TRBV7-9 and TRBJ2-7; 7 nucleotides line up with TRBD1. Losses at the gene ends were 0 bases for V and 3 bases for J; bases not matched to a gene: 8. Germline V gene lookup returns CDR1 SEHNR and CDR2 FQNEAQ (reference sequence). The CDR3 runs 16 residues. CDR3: CASSLATGDSFYEQYF. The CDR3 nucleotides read TGTGCCAGCAGCTTAGCAACCGGGGACAGCTTCTACGAGCAGTACTTC.

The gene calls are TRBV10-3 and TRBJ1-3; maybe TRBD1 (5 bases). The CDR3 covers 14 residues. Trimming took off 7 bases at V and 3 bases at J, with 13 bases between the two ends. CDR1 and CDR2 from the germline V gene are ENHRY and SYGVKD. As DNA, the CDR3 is TGTGCCATCACCGCGGGGGATAGTGGAAACACCATATATTTT. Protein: CAITAGDSGNTIYF.

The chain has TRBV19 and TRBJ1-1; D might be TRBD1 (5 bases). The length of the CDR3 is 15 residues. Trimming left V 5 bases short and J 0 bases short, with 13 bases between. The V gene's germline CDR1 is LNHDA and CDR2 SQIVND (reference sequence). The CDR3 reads CASSGWGRLNTEAFF. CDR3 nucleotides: TGTGCCAGTAGTGGATGGGGCAGGCTGAACACTGAAGCTTTCTTT.